This TCR beta chain appears in the sequencing data of a study of CD4 T cells in relation to SARS-CoV-2 and coronaviruses (dated by TCRdb to 2020 to 2023). Background on the whole study: The ViraFEST assay cultured PBMCs with antigen for roughly 10 days, then sequenced TCR beta CDR3s to find antigen-specific clonal expansions. A different, Illumina-based TCR-beta assay was used to sequence expansion assays from other donors in the study. Memory CD4+ T cell crossreactivity between SARS-CoV-2 and common cold coronavirus spike proteins was assessed at the TCR clonotype level in the study. The negative reference condition was either a culture with an HIV-1 Nef peptide pool or a culture with no peptide. Using patient-derived lymphoblastoid cell lines, the shared crossreactive spike epitopes were mapped to their HLA restriction. Samples from three pre-COVID donors and the naive versus memory experiments were sequenced with the Adaptive Biotechnologies TCR-sequencing kit; other data were Illumina-based.

Of note for this clone: What this receptor recognizes is not known. Qualities for individual bases were not recorded, and no much larger clone is one base off.

The CDR3, cysteine through phenylalanine, is 13 amino acids long. CDR3 DNA is the only sequence kept; it has 39 bases, read in frame from the first base. The germline V gene (reference sequence) provides CDR1 SEHNR and CDR2 FQNEAQ. V and J are trimmed by 8 bases and 6 bases, and the gene matches miss 7 bases of the junction. CD4+ T cells from unexposed donors were collected before the COVID-19 pandemic (2011-2018). After approximately 11 days of culture, CD4+ T cells were isolated with the EasySep CD4+ T cell isolation kit. Unexposed donor CD4+ T cells were tested for reactivity to SARS-CoV-2 S and N and four common cold coronavirus spike pools, as cell number allowed. Each well held roughly 2.1 million PBMCs cultured in IMDM containing around 4.9% human AB serum and roughly 9.3 IU/ml IL-2. Half of the culture medium was replaced with fresh IL-2-containing medium on days 3 and 7. Triplicate replicate wells were generally used for each peptide culture condition. The leukapheresis product for the unexposed donors was obtained through commercial purchase. PBMCs were isolated from leukapheresis product or whole blood by Ficoll-Paque PLUS gradient centrifugation. The PBMCs went either fresh into the expansion assay or into cryopreservation at -140 degrees C. The QIAamp Micro DNA Kit was used to extract genomic DNA from the CD4+ T cells.

Study-wide findings and limitations: Pre-pandemic and post-infection samples were not both contributed by any donor, so tracing of the source of pre-existing responses was limited. The study was limited by small numbers of patients and tested TCRs. Because the crossreactivity analysis focused on spike protein, crossreactivity against other viral proteins was not assessed. In about 61% of donors, memory CD4+ clonotypes turned up that crossrecognized SARS-CoV-2 and at least one common cold coronavirus spike. Crossreactive clones showed significantly weaker SARS-CoV-2-driven expansion than monoreactive clones, consistent with antigenic imprinting.

Library preparation was by the immunoSEQ multiplex PCR assay. In the paper's pipeline: During preprocessing, nonproductive sequences were removed, as were CDR3s that did not start with C, did not end with F or W, or were shorter than 7 amino acids. The MANAFEST web app was used to call antigen-specific clonotypes on the basis of expansion compared with the reference and with other culture wells. A clone counted as positive if significantly expanded in 2 of 3 replicate wells versus the reference culture at FDR below 0.05. For a clone to be considered positive, significant expansion relative to all other tandem wells and an odds ratio above 5 were also required. CDR3 homology was quantified as pairwise Levenshtein distance, calculated with the stringdist R package after three terminal residues were trimmed from each end. As stored in TCRdb, this immuneACCESS dataset retains in-frame rearrangements with V and J assigned. A fraction of the clones does not appear; measured against another copy, unresolved V genes explain less than half of the discrepancy, and the remainder lacks a known reason. That table supplies the V and J calls and clone size; D and trimming were determined from the DNA. The sample includes 15,000 or so clones, with about four fifths observed a single time. The ten largest clones take up roughly a tenth of the sample.

The chain was built from TRBV7-9 and TRBJ2-3, with TRBD2 identical over 8 junction bases. The specimen was CD4+ T cells from PBMCs, cultured in vitro. The sequence was collected from a human donor in good health. The CDR3 in this case is CASRRGGSDTQYF. The DNA reads TGTGCCAGCCGTCGGGGGGGAAGCGATACGCAGTATTTT.